This TCR beta chain was observed in a study of cytomegalovirus exposure and HLA in healthy donors. Primers for the PCR totalled 60 Vbeta and 13 Jbeta. Sequencing was performed with immunoSEQ multiplex PCR; in TCRdb, only in-frame clones are kept and a portion is missing. In total, the table holds about 130,000 clones. The CDR3 is 14 amino acids. The V and J ends lost 6 bases and 3 bases respectively, with 15 bases between them. The germline gives CDR1 ENHRY, CDR2 SYGVKD. The chain couples TRBV10-3 to TRBJ2-7; TRBD2 is a possible D gene (7 bases). The sequenced sample was PBMCs. This TCR was sampled from a woman aged 60-75 years in good health and CMV-seronegative. The CDR3 bases are TGTGCCATCAGAGCGGGGACAAACAACTACGAGCAGTACTTC. It codes for CAIRAGTNNYEQYF.